This T cell receptor beta chain was profiled in a study of cytomegalovirus exposure and HLA in healthy donors. Broader study findings: CMV serostatus alone was available as immune exposure information.

CDR1 is SGHTA, CDR2 FQGNSA, per germline. V lost 4 bases and J 0 bases, leaving 10 bases between the germline ends. The CDR3 has 15 residues. Comment on this clone: Antigen unknown.

PCR involved 60 Vbeta and 13 Jbeta primers. Sequencing used immunoSEQ multiplex PCR; TCRdb keeps in-frame clones, though not all of them. Its listing shows 150,000 to 200,000 clones. Material for sequencing was PBMCs. The gene calls are TRBV7-2 and TRBJ1-3; weak D call: TRBD1 (6 bases). This receptor was identified in a young man in good health and CMV-seronegative. This CDR3 reads CASSSQGFSGNTIYF. In DNA, the CDR3 is TGTGCCAGCAGCTCACAGGGCTTCTCTGGAAACACCATATATTTT.